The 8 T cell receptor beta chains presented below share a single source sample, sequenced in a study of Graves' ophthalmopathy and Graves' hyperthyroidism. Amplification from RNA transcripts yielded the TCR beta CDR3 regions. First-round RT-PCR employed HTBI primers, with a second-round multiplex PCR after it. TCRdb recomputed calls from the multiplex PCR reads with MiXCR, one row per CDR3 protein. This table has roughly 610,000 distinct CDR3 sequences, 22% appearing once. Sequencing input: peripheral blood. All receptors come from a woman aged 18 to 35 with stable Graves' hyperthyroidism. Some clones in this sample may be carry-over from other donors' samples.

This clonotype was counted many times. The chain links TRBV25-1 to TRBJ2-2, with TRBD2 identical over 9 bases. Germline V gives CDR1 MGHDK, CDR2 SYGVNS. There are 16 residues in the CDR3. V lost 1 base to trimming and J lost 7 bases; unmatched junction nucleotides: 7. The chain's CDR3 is CASSEFDSGRGGELFF. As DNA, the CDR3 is TGTGCCAGCAGTGAATTTGATAGCGGGAGAGGCGGGGAGCTGTTTTTT.

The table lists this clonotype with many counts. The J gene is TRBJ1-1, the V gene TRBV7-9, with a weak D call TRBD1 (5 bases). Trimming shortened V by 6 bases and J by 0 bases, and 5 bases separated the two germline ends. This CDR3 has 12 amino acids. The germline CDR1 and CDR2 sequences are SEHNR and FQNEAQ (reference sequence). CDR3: CASRGVNTEAFF. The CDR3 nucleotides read TGTGCCAGCAGAGGGGTGAACACTGAAGCTTTCTTT.

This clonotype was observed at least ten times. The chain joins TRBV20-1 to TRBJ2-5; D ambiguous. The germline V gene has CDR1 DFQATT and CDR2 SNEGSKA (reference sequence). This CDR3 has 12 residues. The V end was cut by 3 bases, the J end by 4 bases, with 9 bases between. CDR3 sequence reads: CSARALGETQYF. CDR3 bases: TGCAGTGCTAGGGCTTTGGGAGAGACCCAGTACTTC.

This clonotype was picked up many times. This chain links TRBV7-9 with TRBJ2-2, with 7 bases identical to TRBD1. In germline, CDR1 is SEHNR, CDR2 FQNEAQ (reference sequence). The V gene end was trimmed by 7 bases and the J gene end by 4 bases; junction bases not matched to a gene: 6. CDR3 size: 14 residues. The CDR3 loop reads CASIGQGVTGELFF. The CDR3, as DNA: TGTGCCAGCATTGGGCAGGGGGTCACCGGGGAGCTGTTTTTT.

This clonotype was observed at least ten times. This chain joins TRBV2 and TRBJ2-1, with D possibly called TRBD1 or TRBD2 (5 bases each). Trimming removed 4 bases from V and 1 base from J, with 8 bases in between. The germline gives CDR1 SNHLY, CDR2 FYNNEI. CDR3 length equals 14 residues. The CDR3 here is CASSGDGSYNEQFF. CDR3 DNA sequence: TGTGCCAGCAGTGGGGACGGTTCCTACAATGAGCAGTTCTTC.

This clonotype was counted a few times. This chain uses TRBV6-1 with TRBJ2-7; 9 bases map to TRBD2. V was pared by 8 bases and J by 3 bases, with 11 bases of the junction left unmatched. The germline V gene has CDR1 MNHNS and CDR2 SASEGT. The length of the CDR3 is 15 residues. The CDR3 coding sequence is TGTGCCAGCTCTGGGGAAGCGGGAGGCTTCTACGAGCAGTACTTC. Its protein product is CASSGEAGGFYEQYF.

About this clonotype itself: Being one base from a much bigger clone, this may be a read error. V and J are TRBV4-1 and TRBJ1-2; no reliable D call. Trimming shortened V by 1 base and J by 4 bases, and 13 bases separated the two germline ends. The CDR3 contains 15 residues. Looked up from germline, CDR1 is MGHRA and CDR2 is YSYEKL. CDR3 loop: CASSQVWETSYGYTF. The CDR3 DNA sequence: TGCGCCAGCAGCCAAGTTTGGGAGACTAGCTATGGCTACACCTTC.

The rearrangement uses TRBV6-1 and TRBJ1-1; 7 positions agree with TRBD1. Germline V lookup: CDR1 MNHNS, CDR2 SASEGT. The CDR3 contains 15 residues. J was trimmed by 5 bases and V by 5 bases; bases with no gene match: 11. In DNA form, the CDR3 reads TGTGCCAGCAGTAGAAATACAGGGGAGGGTACTGAAGCTTTCTTT. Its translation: CASSRNTGEGTEAFF.